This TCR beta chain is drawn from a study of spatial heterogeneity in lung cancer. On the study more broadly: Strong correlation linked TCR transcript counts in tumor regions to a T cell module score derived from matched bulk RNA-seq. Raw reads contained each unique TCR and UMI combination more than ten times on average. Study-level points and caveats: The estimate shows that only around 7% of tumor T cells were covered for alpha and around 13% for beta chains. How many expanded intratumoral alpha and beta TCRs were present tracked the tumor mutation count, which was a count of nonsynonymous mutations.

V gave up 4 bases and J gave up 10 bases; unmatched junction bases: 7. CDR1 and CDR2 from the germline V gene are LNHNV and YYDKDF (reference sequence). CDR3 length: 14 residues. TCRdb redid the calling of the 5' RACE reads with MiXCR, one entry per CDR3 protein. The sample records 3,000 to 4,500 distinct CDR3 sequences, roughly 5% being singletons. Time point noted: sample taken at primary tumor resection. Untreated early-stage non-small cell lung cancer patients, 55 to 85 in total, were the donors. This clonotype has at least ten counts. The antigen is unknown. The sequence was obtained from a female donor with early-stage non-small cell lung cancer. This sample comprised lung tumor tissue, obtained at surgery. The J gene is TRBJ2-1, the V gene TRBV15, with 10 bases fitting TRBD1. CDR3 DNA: TGTGCCACCAGCACGGGGACAGGGGTGGAGGAGCAGTTCTTC. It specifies CATSTGTGVEEQFF.